These 10 T cell receptor beta chains were sequenced from one sample in a study of response to subunit inactivated influenza vaccine. TCRdb re-called the RT-PCR reads with MiXCR, one entry per CDR3 protein. The profile shows more than 700,000 distinct CDR3 sequences, roughly 20% of them singletons. Material: PBMCs from blood, obtained 5 days after vaccination. The receptors derive from a man over 45 who received an inactivated influenza vaccine.

Only a few counts were recorded for this clonotype. The chain employs TRBV28 and TRBJ2-3, with D maybe TRBD1 (5 bases). CDR1 MDHEN and CDR2 SYDVKM come from the germline V gene. Trimming took off 6 bases at V and 1 base at J, with 20 bases between the two ends. The CDR3 spans 17 residues. The CDR3 sequence is CASSLGAGRVGTDTQYF. The CDR3 DNA is TGTGCCAGCAGCCTAGGGGCAGGGCGAGTTGGCACAGATACGCAGTATTTT.

The chain recombines TRBV28 with TRBJ2-7, with TRBD2 as a possible D gene (5 bases). Trimming left V 3 bases short and J 0 bases short, with 15 bases between. Germline CDR1 reads MDHEN; CDR2 reads SYDVKM. This CDR3 contains 16 residues. The CDR3 DNA reads as TGTGCCAGCAGTTTCCACCTCCGGGGTATCTCCTACGAGCAGTACTTC. This encodes CASSFHLRGISYEQYF.

The rearrangement links TRBV5-1 to TRBJ2-2, with D perhaps TRBD1 or TRBD2 (6 bases each). The CDR3 is 16 amino acids. Trimming stripped 4 bases from V and 6 bases from J, with 19 bases between. CDR1 and CDR2 from the germline V gene are SGHRS and YFSETQ. CDR3 protein: CASSPRGGTFSGELFF. Written as DNA, the CDR3 is TGCGCCAGCAGCCCGCGGGGCGGGACATTCTCCGGGGAGCTGTTTTTT.

This chain connects TRBV6-1 to TRBJ2-7; 10 bases match TRBD1. Trimming cost V 6 bases and J 2 bases; bases outside gene matches: 4. The CDR3 runs to 14 residues. Per the germline V gene, CDR1 is MNHNS and CDR2 is SASEGT. This CDR3 is CASSGTGEAYEQYF. The CDR3 nucleotides are TGTGCCAGCAGCGGGACAGGGGAGGCCTACGAGCAGTACTTC.

The rearrangement joins TRBV12-3 or TRBV12-4 to TRBJ1-3, with TRBD1 as a possible D gene (5 bases). This CDR3 contains 15 residues. The V and J ends lost 6 bases and 0 bases respectively, with 12 bases between them. CDR3 DNA sequence: TGTGCCAGCAGGAACGGGGGAAGCTCTGGAAACACCATATATTTT. Translation gives CASRNGGSSGNTIYF.

This clonotype turned up a few times. The chain combines TRBV5-1 with TRBJ1-1; D is ambiguous. Germline CDR1 reads SGHRS; CDR2 reads YFSETQ. The V end was cut by 4 bases, the J end by 0 bases, with 10 bases between. The CDR3 is made up of 14 amino acids. In DNA form, the CDR3 reads TGCGCCAGCAGCGATGCATATATGAACACTGAAGCTTTCTTT. Its protein is CASSDAYMNTEAFF.

This clonotype was detected a few times. DNA for the CDR3: TGCGCCAGCAGTGATTCCGAGGCCAACGTCCTGACTTTC. Its protein is CASSDSEANVLTF. J is TRBJ2-6 and V is TRBV10-1; D is ambiguous. V was cut by 3 bases and J by 6 bases, with 6 bases left in between. Germline CDR1 and CDR2: WNHNN and SYGVQD (reference sequence). The CDR3 runs to 13 residues.

This chain joins TRBV7-8 and TRBJ1-3; 10 bases are shared with TRBD1. The CDR3 sequence is 17 residues long. Germline trimming cut 7 bases from V and 8 bases from J; bases unmatched to any gene: 17. Germline V gives CDR1 SGHVS, CDR2 FQNEAQ. The CDR3 is CASMLRRGQGGGDTIYF. CDR3 DNA sequence: TGTGCCAGCATGCTGCGGAGAGGACAGGGGGGCGGGGACACCATATATTTT. The full variable domain, its missing parts supplied by reference TRBV7-8 and TRBJ1-3, is GAGVSQSPRYKVAKRGQDVALRCDPISGHVSLFWYQQALGQGPEFLTYFQNEAQLDKSGLPSDRFFAERPEGSVSTLKIQRTQQEDSAVYLCASMLRRGQGGGDTIYFGEGSWLTVV.

This chain links TRBV6-1 with TRBJ2-5; 7 nucleotides align to TRBD2. This CDR3 has 16 amino acids. Trimming cost V 5 bases and J 1 base; bases outside gene matches: 10. Germline V gene sequence: CDR1 MNHNS, CDR2 SASEGT. The CDR3 nucleotides are TGTGCCAGCAGTCTCACTTTGGGGAGGGGCCAAGAGACCCAGTACTTC. Encoded protein: CASSLTLGRGQETQYF.

This clonotype was seen only once. The chain joins TRBV28 to TRBJ2-1; 9 positions agree with TRBD2. This CDR3 comprises 15 residues. V lost 5 bases, J lost 1 base, and 3 bases stayed unmatched. Germline lookup yields CDR1 MDHEN and CDR2 SYDVKM. Here the CDR3 DNA reads TGTGCCAGCAGTATGCTAGCGGGGTCCTACAATGAGCAGTTCTTC. This sequence encodes CASSMLAGSYNEQFF. Together with reference TRBV28 and TRBJ2-1, the CDR3 gives the full variable domain: DVKVTQSSRYLVKRTGEKVFLECVQDMDHENMFWYRQDPGLGLRLIYFSYDVKMKEKGDIPEGYSVSREKKERFSLILESASTNQTSMYLCASSMLAGSYNEQFFGPGTRLTVL.